A selection of T cell receptor beta chains follows, all from one sample in a study of early T cells in non-severe SARS-CoV-2 infection. TCRdb passed the 5' RACE reads through MiXCR, listing each CDR3 protein once. The data show some 76,000 distinct CDR3 sequences, about 14% seen once. The sample was whole blood. Every receptor here comes from an adult who was a healthcare worker with PCR-confirmed SARS-CoV-2 infection or an uninfected control (not recorded which). Both conserved end residues are part of each CDR3. The D gene is left open where the match is weak. Clone size is shown for a subset of rows, as once, few, many or a class of expanded clone.

V gene: TRBV4-1; J gene: TRBJ2-2; D gene: .; clone size: .; CDR3 DNA: TGCGCCAGCAGCCTCCCCCTGGGGGGGGAGCTGTTTTTT; CDR3 protein: CASSLPLGGELFF
V gene: TRBV7-2; J gene: TRBJ1-2; D gene: .; clone size: .; CDR3 DNA: TGTGCCAGCAGCTCCGACAGGAGGAGCTACACCTTC; CDR3 protein: CASSSDRRSYTF
V gene: TRBV7-2; J gene: TRBJ2-5; D gene: .; clone size: .; CDR3 DNA: TGTGCCAGCACCATTCCGGGTGAAGAGACCCAGTACTTC; CDR3 protein: CASTIPGEETQYF
V gene: TRBV12-3/TRBV12-4; J gene: TRBJ2-1; D gene: .; clone size: few; CDR3 DNA: TGTGCCAGCACCCAGCCTGGACGGGTCCGGGGTGATGAGCAGTTCTTC; CDR3 protein: CASTQPGRVRGDEQFF
V gene: TRBV25-1; J gene: TRBJ2-3; D gene: .; clone size: few; CDR3 DNA: TGTGCCAGCAGTAAGACGGATAGCACAGATACGCAGTATTTT; CDR3 protein: CASSKTDSTDTQYF
V gene: TRBV7-9; J gene: TRBJ2-3; D gene: TRBD1; clone size: many; CDR3 DNA: TGTGCCAGCAGCTCAGACAGGGGGCGCACAGATACGCAGTATTTT; CDR3 protein: CASSSDRGRTDTQYF
V gene: TRBV6-2/TRBV6-3; J gene: TRBJ2-7; D gene: TRBD2; clone size: few; CDR3 DNA: TGTGCCAGCAGCCCATTCGGGACTAGCGGGAGGTACGAGCAGTACTTC; CDR3 protein: CASSPFGTSGRYEQYF
V gene: TRBV29-1; J gene: TRBJ2-1; D gene: TRBD1; clone size: .; CDR3 DNA: TGCAGCGCCTCGGGACAGGTCTTCTACAATGAGCAGTTCTTC; CDR3 protein: CSASGQVFYNEQFF
V gene: TRBV6-1; J gene: TRBJ2-7; D gene: TRBD2; clone size: .; CDR3 DNA: TGTGCCAGCAGTGACGGCGGGAGCTCCTACGAGCAGTACTTC; CDR3 protein: CASSDGGSSYEQYF
V gene: TRBV6-1; J gene: TRBJ2-3; D gene: .; clone size: few; CDR3 DNA: TGTGCCAGCAGTGAACAGGAAACAGATACGCAGTATTTT; CDR3 protein: CASSEQETDTQYF
V gene: TRBV12-3/TRBV12-4; J gene: TRBJ1-5; D gene: .; clone size: few; CDR3 DNA: TGTGCCAGCAGCCTTACTCCCCAGCCCCAGCATTTT; CDR3 protein: CASSLTPQPQHF
V gene: TRBV6-1; J gene: TRBJ1-6; D gene: .; clone size: .; CDR3 DNA: TGTGCCAGCAGTGAAGCAGTGAGCTCCTATAATTCACCCCTCCACTTT; CDR3 protein: CASSEAVSSYNSPLHF
V gene: TRBV11-2; J gene: TRBJ2-7; D gene: TRBD1; clone size: few; CDR3 DNA: TGTGCCAGCAGCCATGGGACAGGGTTGTACGAGCAGTACTTC; CDR3 protein: CASSHGTGLYEQYF
V gene: TRBV29-1; J gene: TRBJ2-3; D gene: .; clone size: .; CDR3 DNA: TGCAGCGTTGTCGAGACTCCCACAGATACGCAGTATTTT; CDR3 protein: CSVVETPTDTQYF
V gene: TRBV19; J gene: TRBJ1-3; D gene: .; clone size: .; CDR3 DNA: TGTGCCAGTAGTGATGGAGTCTCTGGAAACACCATATATTTT; CDR3 protein: CASSDGVSGNTIYF
V gene: TRBV20-1; J gene: TRBJ1-6; D gene: TRBD1; clone size: .; CDR3 DNA: TGCAGTGCTAGAGATAGGGGACAGGCGAGCTCCTATAATTCACCCCTCCACTTT; CDR3 protein: CSARDRGQASSYNSPLHF
V gene: TRBV14; J gene: TRBJ1-1; D gene: .; clone size: many; CDR3 DNA: TGTGCCAGCAGCCAAGCGGGCATGAACACTGAAGCTTTCTTT; CDR3 protein: CASSQAGMNTEAFF
V gene: TRBV14; J gene: TRBJ2-1; D gene: TRBD1; clone size: .; CDR3 DNA: TGTGCCAGCGGGGACAGGGCTTGGAATGAGCAGTTCTTC; CDR3 protein: CASGDRAWNEQFF
V gene: TRBV12-3/TRBV12-4; J gene: TRBJ2-7; D gene: TRBD2; clone size: .; CDR3 DNA: TGTGCCAGCAACCCGGGACTAACTGACGAGCAGTACTTC; CDR3 protein: CASNPGLTDEQYF
V gene: TRBV4-1; J gene: TRBJ2-1; D gene: .; clone size: many; CDR3 DNA: TGCGCCAGCAGCCAAGGGGATTTTGCCTACAATGAGCAGTTCTTC; CDR3 protein: CASSQGDFAYNEQFF
V gene: TRBV19; J gene: TRBJ1-2; D gene: .; clone size: .; CDR3 DNA: TGTGCCAGTAGTATGGGTCGAGGGATAGACTATGGCTACACCTTC; CDR3 protein: CASSMGRGIDYGYTF
V gene: TRBV28; J gene: TRBJ1-2; D gene: .; clone size: .; CDR3 DNA: TGTGCCAGCTGCTTCAGGGCAGTCTATGGCTACACCTTC; CDR3 protein: CASCFRAVYGYTF
V gene: TRBV6-1; J gene: TRBJ1-6; D gene: .; clone size: .; CDR3 DNA: TGTGCCAGCAGTGAATCAATGGAGAATGATTCACCCCTCCACTTT; CDR3 protein: CASSESMENDSPLHF
V gene: TRBV20-1; J gene: TRBJ2-7; D gene: .; clone size: .; CDR3 DNA: TGCAGTGCTCGCGGGGACGGAGTCTACGAGCAGTACTTC; CDR3 protein: CSARGDGVYEQYF
V gene: TRBV10-3; J gene: TRBJ2-3; D gene: .; clone size: few; CDR3 DNA: TGTGCCATCAGGATAGCGGGCACAGATACGCAGTATTTT; CDR3 protein: CAIRIAGTDTQYF
V gene: TRBV7-6; J gene: TRBJ1-1; D gene: TRBD1; clone size: .; CDR3 DNA: TGTGCCAGCAGTCAAGCAGGGGGTTCAGCTTTCTTT; CDR3 protein: CASSQAGGSAFF
V gene: TRBV24-1; J gene: TRBJ1-2; D gene: .; clone size: many; CDR3 DNA: TGTGCCACCAGTGATTTTGGGGCCGAGTATACCTTC; CDR3 protein: CATSDFGAEYTF
V gene: TRBV4-2; J gene: TRBJ1-2; D gene: TRBD1; clone size: .; CDR3 DNA: TGTGCCAGCAGCCAAGTATTCGGGACAGTCGAAGGCTACACCTTC; CDR3 protein: CASSQVFGTVEGYTF
V gene: TRBV12-3/TRBV12-4; J gene: TRBJ2-4; D gene: TRBD2; clone size: .; CDR3 DNA: TGTGCCAGCAGTTTTAGCGGGGGAATAGCCAAAAACATTCAGTACTTC; CDR3 protein: CASSFSGGIAKNIQYF
V gene: TRBV28; J gene: TRBJ2-7; D gene: .; clone size: .; CDR3 DNA: TGTGCCAGCAGTCCCCCATGGATTGACGAGCAGTACTTC; CDR3 protein: CASSPPWIDEQYF
V gene: TRBV7-9; J gene: TRBJ1-6; D gene: TRBD1; clone size: .; CDR3 DNA: TGTGCCAGCAGCATTCACGGACAGGGAAATTCACCCCCCCACTTT; CDR3 protein: CASSIHGQGNSPPHF
V gene: TRBV29-1; J gene: TRBJ2-7; D gene: .; clone size: .; CDR3 DNA: TGCAGCGTTGAAGGGACAGATTCCTACGAGCAGTACTTC; CDR3 protein: CSVEGTDSYEQYF
V gene: TRBV6-5; J gene: TRBJ2-1; D gene: .; clone size: few; CDR3 DNA: TGTGCCAGCAGTCCGGAGGGACACCAGACCTACAATGAGCAGTTCTTC; CDR3 protein: CASSPEGHQTYNEQFF
V gene: TRBV5-1; J gene: TRBJ2-5; D gene: .; clone size: .; CDR3 DNA: TGCGCCAGCACCCCCGTCCCGGGTCACGAGACCCAGTACTTC; CDR3 protein: CASTPVPGHETQYF
V gene: TRBV3-1; J gene: TRBJ2-7; D gene: .; clone size: few; CDR3 DNA: TGTGCCAGCAGCCCCCTCTACGAGCAGTACTTC; CDR3 protein: CASSPLYEQYF
V gene: TRBV29-1; J gene: TRBJ2-7; D gene: .; clone size: once; CDR3 DNA: TGCAGCGCTGGGGCCGCAGGGCTGGAGCAGTACTTC; CDR3 protein: CSAGAAGLEQYF
V gene: TRBV29-1; J gene: TRBJ1-2; D gene: TRBD1; clone size: .; CDR3 DNA: TGCAGCCCTTGGGACAGCGACTATGGCTACACCTTC; CDR3 protein: CSPWDSDYGYTF
V gene: TRBV29-1; J gene: TRBJ1-1; D gene: .; clone size: .; CDR3 DNA: TGCAGCGTTGTGGCCACCTACACTGAAGCTTTCTTT; CDR3 protein: CSVVATYTEAFF
V gene: TRBV6-5; J gene: TRBJ2-3; D gene: .; clone size: .; CDR3 DNA: TGTGCCAGCAGTTATCGACTGGCATCCGATACGCAGTATTTT; CDR3 protein: CASSYRLASDTQYF
V gene: TRBV7-2; J gene: TRBJ1-4; D gene: .; clone size: .; CDR3 DNA: TGTGCCAGCAGCCGGACAGCCTACTATGAAAAACTGTTTTTT; CDR3 protein: CASSRTAYYEKLFF
V gene: TRBV12-3/TRBV12-4; J gene: TRBJ2-7; D gene: .; clone size: many; CDR3 DNA: TGTGCCAGCAGTTTACCAGACAGAGAAGTAAACGAGCAGTACTTC; CDR3 protein: CASSLPDREVNEQYF
V gene: TRBV20-1; J gene: TRBJ2-1; D gene: .; clone size: few; CDR3 DNA: TGCAGTGCTAGAGATTCGGGGGACCCCACCTACAATGAGCAGTTCTTC; CDR3 protein: CSARDSGDPTYNEQFF
V gene: TRBV5-1; J gene: TRBJ1-2; D gene: TRBD1; clone size: .; CDR3 DNA: TGCGCCAGCAGCGGGCTGACAGGGACGTATGGCTACACCTTC; CDR3 protein: CASSGLTGTYGYTF
V gene: TRBV20-1; J gene: TRBJ2-7; D gene: TRBD1; clone size: .; CDR3 DNA: TGCAGTGCTAGTAGAGGGGGCCACGAGCAGTACTTC; CDR3 protein: CSASRGGHEQYF
V gene: TRBV11-2; J gene: TRBJ2-7; D gene: .; clone size: few; CDR3 DNA: TGTGCCAGCAGCCCCCTAGGAGGGGGCGGGGAAGAGCAGTACTTC; CDR3 protein: CASSPLGGGGEEQYF
V gene: TRBV12-3/TRBV12-4; J gene: TRBJ2-3; D gene: TRBD2; clone size: .; CDR3 DNA: TGTGCCAGCAGTTTAGCTAGCGGGGGGGCCACAGATACGCAGTATTTT; CDR3 protein: CASSLASGGATDTQYF
V gene: TRBV20-1; J gene: TRBJ2-1; D gene: TRBD2; clone size: .; CDR3 DNA: TGCAGTGCTAGGTACTTCCGGGGGGCCTACAATGAGCAGTTCTTC; CDR3 protein: CSARYFRGAYNEQFF
V gene: TRBV5-1; J gene: TRBJ1-1; D gene: .; clone size: .; CDR3 DNA: TGCGCCAGCAGGCCAATAATGAACACTGAAGCTTTCTTT; CDR3 protein: CASRPIMNTEAFF
V gene: TRBV30; J gene: TRBJ2-1; D gene: .; clone size: few; CDR3 DNA: TGTGCCTGGAGTAGCGGGTACTACAATGAGCAGTTCTTC; CDR3 protein: CAWSSGYYNEQFF
V gene: TRBV5-4; J gene: TRBJ2-7; D gene: TRBD2; clone size: .; CDR3 DNA: TGTGCCAGCAGCAAACAGCGGGATTACTCCTACGAGCAGTACTTC; CDR3 protein: CASSKQRDYSYEQYF
V gene: TRBV6-6; J gene: TRBJ2-7; D gene: TRBD2; clone size: once; CDR3 DNA: TGTGCCAGCCAATGGCTAGCGGAGACCTACGAGCAGTACTTC; CDR3 protein: CASQWLAETYEQYF
V gene: TRBV5-1; J gene: TRBJ2-7; D gene: TRBD2; clone size: few; CDR3 DNA: TGCGCCAGCAGTCTGACTAGCGTATTCCGGTCCTACGAGCAGTACTTC; CDR3 protein: CASSLTSVFRSYEQYF
V gene: TRBV15; J gene: TRBJ2-3; D gene: .; clone size: few; CDR3 DNA: TGTGCCACCAGCAGAGATGTAGCGGCGCTCACAGATACGCAGTATTTT; CDR3 protein: CATSRDVAALTDTQYF
V gene: TRBV6-4; J gene: TRBJ2-3; D gene: TRBD2; clone size: .; CDR3 DNA: TGTGCCAGCAGTACGGGACTAGCGGCTAGCACAGATACGCAGTATTTT; CDR3 protein: CASSTGLAASTDTQYF
V gene: TRBV11-2; J gene: TRBJ2-6; D gene: .; clone size: .; CDR3 DNA: TGTGCCAGCAGACTTTCGGTGTCCGACTCTGGGGCCAACGTCCTGACTTTC; CDR3 protein: CASRLSVSDSGANVLTF
V gene: TRBV20-1; J gene: TRBJ1-2; D gene: .; clone size: few; CDR3 DNA: TGCAGTGCTAGAAACCCCCGGCAGGCCTATGGCTACACCTTC; CDR3 protein: CSARNPRQAYGYTF
V gene: TRBV29-1; J gene: TRBJ1-2; D gene: .; clone size: few; CDR3 DNA: TGCAGCGTCAGGACCCGAGAATATGGCTACACCTTC; CDR3 protein: CSVRTREYGYTF